What follows describes a single T cell receptor beta chain. Its cognate antigen is unknown. Only in-frame clones appear in the TCRdb table, and some are missing; sequencing was by immunoSEQ multiplex PCR. The profile shows roughly 54,000 clones, 70% to 90% of them singletons. The data originate from a study of a mutant IDH1 vaccine in newly diagnosed glioma. In the study overall: The study started vaccination 4-6 weeks after radiotherapy alone, or with temozolomide cycles.

Trimming left V 3 bases short and J 4 bases short, with 19 bases between. CDR1 and CDR2 from the germline V gene are MNHEY and SMNVEV (reference sequence). The CDR3 covers 16 residues. Time point specified: week 5, during vaccination. A 20-mer mutant IDH1 peptide at 300 ug was injected subcutaneously with topical imiquimod. The genes are TRBV27 and TRBJ2-7, with D maybe TRBD1 (5 bases). This specimen consisted of PBMCs, obtained from a glioma patient whose treatment included an IDH1 peptide vaccine. The TCR originated in a man between 25 and 39 years old with glioma. The CDR3 bases are TGTGCCAGCAGTTTCCGTCCCGGCAGGGTCGGGTACGAGCAGTACTTC. Translated, it gives CASSFRPGRVGYEQYF.